This TCR beta chain came from a study of Ad26.COV2.S vaccination and SARS-CoV-2 variants. CDR3 length equals 19 residues. CDR1 LNHDA and CDR2 SQIVND come from the germline V gene (reference sequence). Trimming removed 5 bases from V and 5 bases from J; junction bases left unmatched: 18. Treatment indicated: roughly 20 received Ad26.COV2.S at low or high dose, single or two shots; roughly five received placebo; per-sample allocation not given. Specimen acquisition occurred on day 63 following the initial vaccine or placebo injection. Data came from immunoSEQ multiplex PCR; TCRdb stores just in-frame clones and leaves some out. The data hold around 450,000 clones, with more than 80% observed a single time.

This chain connects TRBV19 to TRBJ2-5, with 12 bases matching TRBD2. The sequencing used peripheral blood, collected in a trial of Ad26.COV2.S vaccine versus placebo. This clonotype was obtained from a person between 18 and 60 years old who received the Ad26.COV2.S COVID-19 vaccine or a placebo. CDR3 sequence reads: CASSSLAGGPQGRYETQYF. For the CDR3, the DNA is TGTGCCAGTAGTTCCCTAGCGGGAGGGCCCCAGGGCCGGTATGAGACCCAGTACTTC.